This T cell receptor (beta chain) was found in a study of blood T cell repertoires in COVID-19. For the study at large: Specimens from acute and convalescent COVID-19 originated in the United States, Italy and Spain. PBMCs, B-cell-depleted T cells, or T cells provided the cDNA or gDNA that made up the material.

Clones were sequenced by immunoSEQ multiplex PCR, and TCRdb holds only the in-frame ones, with some missing. The data hold about 220,000 clones, with approximately 78% observed a single time. Germline CDR1 WNHNN, CDR2 SYGVQD (reference sequence). The CDR3 contains 13 residues. Deletions cut 4 bases from V and 4 bases from J, with 10 bases between. V and J are TRBV10-1 and TRBJ1-2; D gene ambiguous. The sequence was obtained from a woman in her 70s with COVID-19, enrolled during active disease. Specimen: peripheral blood. CDR3 sequence: CASSAATSYGYTF. The CDR3, as DNA: TGCGCCAGCAGTGCCGCAACAAGCTATGGCTACACCTTC.